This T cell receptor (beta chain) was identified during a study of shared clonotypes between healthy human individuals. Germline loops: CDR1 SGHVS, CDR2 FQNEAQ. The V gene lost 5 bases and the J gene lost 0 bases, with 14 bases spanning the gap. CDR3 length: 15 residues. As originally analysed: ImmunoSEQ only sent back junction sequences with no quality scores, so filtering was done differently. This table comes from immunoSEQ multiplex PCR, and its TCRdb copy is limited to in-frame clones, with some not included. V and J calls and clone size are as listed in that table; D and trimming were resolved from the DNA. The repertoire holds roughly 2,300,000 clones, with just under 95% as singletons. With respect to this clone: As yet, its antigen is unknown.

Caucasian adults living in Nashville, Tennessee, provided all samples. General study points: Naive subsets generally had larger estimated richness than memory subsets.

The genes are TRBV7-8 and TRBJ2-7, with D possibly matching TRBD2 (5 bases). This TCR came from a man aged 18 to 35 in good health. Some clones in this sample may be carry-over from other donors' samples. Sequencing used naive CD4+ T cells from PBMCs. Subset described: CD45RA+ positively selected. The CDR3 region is CASSREADSSYEQYF. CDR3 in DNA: TGTGCCAGCAGCCGAGAAGCGGATAGCTCCTACGAGCAGTACTTC.